These 5 T cell receptor beta chains share one sample of origin, sequenced in a study of response to subunit inactivated influenza vaccine. TCRdb recomputed calls from the RT-PCR reads with MiXCR, one row per CDR3 protein. The table has around 540,000 distinct CDR3 sequences, 12% seen once. This specimen was PBMCs from blood, taken on the day of vaccination. These receptors originate from a man aged 50-60 years who received an inactivated influenza vaccine.

This clonotype was observed at least ten times. The chain recombines TRBV9 with TRBJ2-2; 8 bases map to TRBD1. V shed 7 bases and J 1 base; nucleotides not matched to a gene: 0. Germline lookup yields CDR1 SGDLS and CDR2 YYNGEE. The CDR3 covers 13 residues. The CDR3 coding sequence is TGTGCCAGCGGACAGGGGAACACCGGGGAGCTGTTTTTT. Protein: CASGQGNTGELFF.

The chain couples TRBV27 to TRBJ2-1; TRBD2 matches at 7 bases. CDR3 length: 14 amino acids. The germline V gene encodes CDR1 MNHEY and CDR2 SMNVEV (reference sequence). Trimming removed 1 base from V and 7 bases from J; junction bases left unmatched: 4. CDR3 residues: CASSLFGGVNEQFF. The CDR3 coding sequence is TGTGCCAGCAGTTTATTTGGGGGGGTAAATGAGCAGTTCTTC.

This clonotype was recorded a few times. The chain combines TRBV5-1 with TRBJ1-3; possible D gene TRBD1, 6 bases. CDR3 length equals 17 residues. Germline assignment: CDR1 SGHRS and CDR2 YFSETQ. V was cut by 4 bases and J by 0 bases, with 17 bases left in between. DNA for the CDR3: TGCGCCAGCAGCCTGACAGGCCAAGGGGGCTCTGGAAACACCATATATTTT. Amino acids: CASSLTGQGGSGNTIYF.

The table lists this clonotype with a few counts. CDR3 nucleotide sequence: TGTGCCAGCAGTACCACAGGGGGTTTGAGCACAGATACGCAGTATTTT. This gives the protein CASSTTGGLSTDTQYF. This chain uses TRBV12-3 or TRBV12-4 with TRBJ2-3; 8 bases map to TRBD1. J gave up 0 bases and V 5 bases, and 7 bases lay outside the gene matches. The CDR3 runs 16 residues.

This clonotype was seen at least ten times. The rearrangement joins TRBV29-1 to TRBJ1-3; D unresolved. The V gene's germline CDR1 is SQVTM and CDR2 ANQGSEA. V lost 4 bases to trimming and J lost 0 bases, with 13 bases between them. The CDR3 spans 15 residues. The CDR3 reads CSVGLGGSSGNTIYF. CDR3 nucleotide sequence: TGCAGCGTTGGTCTGGGCGGGAGCTCTGGAAACACCATATATTTT.